This T cell receptor (beta chain) was captured by sequencing in a study of T cell repertoires in cytomegalovirus infection. Germline assignment: CDR1 SEHNR and CDR2 FQNEAQ (reference sequence). The germline V and J ends were trimmed by 4 bases and 3 bases, with 5 bases remaining between them. The CDR3 contains 12 residues. TCRdb fed the reads into MiXCR, producing one record per CDR3 protein. This table has about 570,000 distinct CDR3 sequences, 40% appearing once. This clonotype occurred a few times. Its antigen remains unidentified. The sequencing here drew on cultured PBMCs, taken from culture after CMV antigen stimulation. The clonotype was recovered from a human donor in good health (CMV status not recorded). Some clones in this sample may be carry-over from other donors' samples. This rearrangement joins TRBV7-9 to TRBJ2-3; D uncertain. CDR3 nucleotide sequence: TGTGCCAGCAGCTCGCATACAGATACGCAGTATTTT. It yields the protein CASSSHTDTQYF.